This TCR beta chain is drawn from a study of cytomegalovirus exposure and HLA in healthy donors. Across the study: HLA-typed donors were the source of about 85 million unique TCRs held in an early data release. General study findings and limits: Later, an analysis found that common viral pathogens appeared to be linked with several of the most significant clusters. A later analysis linked a missense variant in DCLRE1C to the trimming of TCR beta V and J genes.

Trimming cost V 3 bases and J 1 base, with 16 bases left between them. CDR1 and CDR2 (germline): SGHTA, FQGNSA. The CDR3 runs 16 residues. With respect to this clone: Its antigen remains unknown.

The PCR employed 60 Vbeta primers together with 13 Jbeta primers. The method was immunoSEQ multiplex PCR; TCRdb's version includes in-frame clones alone and lacks a portion of them. The sample contains about 150,000 clones, roughly 78% of which appear only once. The sequencing sample was made of PBMCs. This sequence joins TRBV7-2 and TRBJ2-7; D is perhaps TRBD2 (7 bases). The receptor comes from a man between 40 and 49 years old in good health and CMV-seropositive. The CDR3 loop is CASSLGGGSPSYEQYF. In DNA, the CDR3 is TGTGCCAGCAGCTTGGGGGGCGGGAGCCCTTCCTACGAGCAGTACTTC.